This T cell receptor beta chain was found in a study of T cells after yellow fever vaccination. TCRdb itself ran the 5' RACE reads through MiXCR, one entry per CDR3 protein. The sample consists of some 52,000 distinct CDR3 sequences, 6% to 8.5% of them appearing once. CDR3 size: 13 residues. Germline V gene lookup returns CDR1 MNHEY and CDR2 SVGAGI. The V and J ends lost 3 bases and 7 bases respectively, with 12 bases between them. The source material was CD8+ T cells not binding an NS4B(214-222) dextramer, sorted from PBMCs, sampled more than 35 days after the first yellow fever vaccination. The clonotype originates from a man aged 18 to 29 who received the YFV17D yellow fever vaccine. The V call is TRBV6-5, the J call TRBJ1-1; no clear D. The CDR3 DNA reads as TGTGCCAGCAGTTATCCGGGTCTAAATGAAGCTTTCTTT. Protein: CASSYPGLNEAFF.